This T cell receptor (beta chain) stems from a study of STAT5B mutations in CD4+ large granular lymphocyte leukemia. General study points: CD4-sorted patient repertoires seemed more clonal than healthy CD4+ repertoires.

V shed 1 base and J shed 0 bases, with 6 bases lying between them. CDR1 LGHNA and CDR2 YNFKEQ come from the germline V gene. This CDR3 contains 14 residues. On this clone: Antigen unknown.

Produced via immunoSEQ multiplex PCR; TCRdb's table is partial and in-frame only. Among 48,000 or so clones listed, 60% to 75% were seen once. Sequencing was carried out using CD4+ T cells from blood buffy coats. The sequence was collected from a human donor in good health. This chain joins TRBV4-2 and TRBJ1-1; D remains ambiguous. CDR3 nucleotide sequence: TGTGCCAGCAGCCAAGTTGCACTGAACACTGAAGCTTTCTTT. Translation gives CASSQVALNTEAFF.